This T cell receptor (beta chain) was documented in a study of control samples from healthy donors and cancer patients. The germline V gene encodes CDR1 KGHSH and CDR2 LQKENI. The CDR3 loop spans 15 amino acids. The V gene lost 4 bases and the J gene lost 3 bases, with 15 bases spanning the gap. Method: immunoSEQ multiplex PCR; TCRdb's copy keeps in-frame clones and lacks some. The sample records some 150,000 clones, 85% to 95% being singletons. This receptor was identified in a woman in her sixties or seventies in good health. The chain carries TRBV18 and TRBJ1-1; D not certain. Material for sequencing was blood. CDR3 in amino acids: CASSLMGGKDTEAFF. CDR3 sequence (DNA): TGTGCCAGCTCACTAATGGGAGGGAAGGACACTGAAGCTTTCTTT.